The rows below give T cell receptor beta chains drawn from one sample of a study of OX40 agonist ivuxolimab in advanced cancers. TCRdb's table, derived via immunoSEQ multiplex PCR, lists solely in-frame clones and lacks some. The sample has roughly 11,000 clones; roughly 86% are singletons. The sequencing used CD4+ or CD8+ T cells sorted from blood, collected in a trial of the OX40 agonist ivuxolimab. These receptors were collected from an adult with an advanced solid tumor such as melanoma, head and neck, liver or kidney cancer. Both conserved end residues are part of each CDR3. The D gene is left open where the match is weak. Clone size is not always given. Where it is, it says once, few, many or a class for expanded clones.

>TRBV7-8|-|TRBD2|TRBJ2-7
TGTGCCAGCAGCTCCCTGGCTAGCGGAAGCTCCTACGAGCAGTACTTC
CASSSLASGSSYEQYF
>TRBV6-5|few|-|TRBJ2-5
TGTGCCAGCAGTTTTGGGCGAGCGGAGACCCAGTACTTC
CASSFGRAETQYF
>TRBV4-1|-|-|TRBJ2-5
TGCGCCAGCAGCCAAGACGGGCGGTTCCAAGAGACCCAGTACTTC
CASSQDGRFQETQYF
>TRBV28|few|TRBD1|TRBJ2-5
TGTGCCAGCAGTTTACGACAGGGGCGGATTGGGGAGACCCAGTACTTC
CASSLRQGRIGETQYF
>TRBV30|-|TRBD1|TRBJ1-6
TGTGCCTGGAACGATTGGCGGACAGGGTTAAATTCACCCCTCCACTTT
CAWNDWRTGLNSPLHF
>TRBV4-2|-|-|TRBJ1-1
TGTGCCAGCAGCCAAGACCGTTGGGGGACCTACCCTGAAGCTTTCTTT
CASSQDRWGTYPEAFF
>TRBV6-1|-|-|TRBJ2-1
TGTGCCAGCAGTGTTGCTCGGTACAATGAGCAGTTCTTC
CASSVARYNEQFF
>TRBV28|-|-|TRBJ1-1
TGTGCCAGCAGCCATACTCTATCACACACTGAAGCTTTCTTT
CASSHTLSHTEAFF
>TRBV7-9|-|-|TRBJ2-7
TGTGCCAGCAGCCCCGGTAGCCTTCGAGACGAGCAGTACTTC
CASSPGSLRDEQYF
>TRBV6-1|-|-|TRBJ1-5
TGTGCCAGCAGTGATGGCCGTGGCACAGGCCCCGGGGATGGCAATCAGCCCCAGCATTTT
CASSDGRGTGPGDGNQPQHF
>TRBV28|-|-|TRBJ2-2
TGTGCCAGCAGTATGCAGGATCGCACCGGGGAGCTGTTTTTT
CASSMQDRTGELFF
>TRBV19|-|-|TRBJ2-2
TGTGCCAGTAGTGCTAGCGTAGACACCGGGGAGCTGTTTTTT
CASSASVDTGELFF
>TRBV10-1|-|-|TRBJ2-7
TGCGCCGGCAGTGGGGGCCAGGCCGACTCCTACGAGCAGTACTTC
CAGSGGQADSYEQYF
>TRBV6-6|-|TRBD2|TRBJ2-1
TGTGCCAGCAGTTACTCGGGGGGGGACAATGAGCAGTTCTTC
CASSYSGGDNEQFF
>TRBV6-5|-|-|TRBJ1-1
TGTGCCAGCAGTTGGGGGGGGCTGGACTCTGAAGCTTTCTTT
CASSWGGLDSEAFF
>TRBV7-6|-|TRBD1|TRBJ2-7
TGTGCCAGCAGCTCTATGACAGGGGAGGACGAGCAGTACTTC
CASSSMTGEDEQYF